The rows below give T cell receptor beta chains drawn from one sample of a study of graft-versus-host responses after intestinal transplantation. For these TCRs, the target antigens are not known. The protocol was immunoSEQ multiplex PCR, while the TCRdb copy is restricted to in-frame clones and leaves out a portion. The profile shows roughly 98,000 clones, roughly 93% of them singletons. Here the sequenced sample was unstimulated CD8+ T cells sorted from spleen or lymph node cells, taken before transplant. Receptors originate from a human donor who was the organ donor for an intestinal transplant. Each CDR3 is given with its conserved first and last residue. D genes are given only for firm matches. A row's size may be missing; if present it is once, few, many or a size class.

d_call j_call v_call clone_size cdr3_aa cdr3_nt
TRBD1 TRBJ1-4 TRBV9 - CASSSGQGGDEKLFF TGTGCCAGCAGCTCAGGACAGGGTGGGGATGAAAAACTGTTTTTT
- TRBJ2-7 TRBV18 - CASSPPFGTYEQYF TGTGCCAGCTCACCACCCTTCGGGACCTACGAGCAGTACTTC
TRBD2 TRBJ2-3 TRBV6-4 - CASSEEGGRVDTQYF TGTGCCAGCAGTGAAGAAGGCGGGAGGGTTGATACGCAGTATTTT
TRBD1 TRBJ2-3 TRBV11-3 - CASSPPDRRTDTQYF TGTGCCAGCAGCCCCCCGGACAGGAGGACAGATACGCAGTATTTT
- TRBJ1-4 TRBV27 once CASSSDRFNEKLFF TGTGCCAGCAGTTCGGACAGATTTAATGAAAAACTGTTTTTT
TRBD1 TRBJ1-2 TRBV30 - CAWMTGGSYTF TGTGCCTGGATGACAGGGGGCAGCTACACCTTC
TRBD2 TRBJ2-3 TRBV30 - CAWSATSAADTQYF TGTGCCTGGAGTGCTACTAGCGCGGCAGATACGCAGTATTTT
- TRBJ1-1 TRBV6-6 - CASSYQWWEAFF TGTGCCAGCAGTTACCAGTGGTGGGAAGCTTTCTTT
- TRBJ1-1 TRBV27 - CASGAGSFNTEAFF TGTGCCAGCGGAGCCGGTAGTTTCAACACTGAAGCTTTCTTT
- TRBJ2-3 TRBV28 - CASSLLGEGDTQYF TGTGCCAGCAGTTTATTGGGAGAAGGAGATACGCAGTATTTT
TRBD2 TRBJ2-7 TRBV28 - CASRAIAGGGSEYF TGTGCCAGCAGGGCAATAGCGGGAGGAGGGTCAGAGTACTTC
TRBD1 TRBJ1-5 TRBV27 - CASSLNRGYSNQPQHF TGTGCCAGCAGTCTAAACAGGGGGTATAGCAATCAGCCCCAGCATTTT
TRBD2 TRBJ2-1 TRBV4-2 - CASSQEGTSGTPYNEQFF TGTGCCAGCAGCCAAGAGGGGACTAGCGGGACCCCCTACAATGAGCAGTTCTTC
- TRBJ2-1 TRBV19 once CASSIGSGEDEQFF TGTGCCAGTAGTATCGGTTCAGGGGAAGATGAGCAGTTCTTC
- TRBJ2-6 TRBV27 - CARRRWGGAQGGANVLTF TGTGCCAGACGCAGGTGGGGGGGGGCACAGGGTGGGGCCAACGTCCTGACTTTC
TRBD1 TRBJ2-3 TRBV4-3 - CASSPGTGGIRTDTQYF TGCGCCAGCAGCCCTGGGACAGGGGGTATCCGCACAGATACGCAGTATTTT
- TRBJ1-5 TRBV27 - CASRTEAGNQPQHF TGTGCCAGCAGGACGGAGGCTGGTAATCAGCCCCAGCATTTT
- TRBJ1-5 TRBV28 - CASSHSGDMREPQHF TGTGCCAGCAGCCACTCAGGGGACATGCGGGAGCCCCAGCATTTT
TRBD1 TRBJ2-7 TRBV5-5 - CASSGGPWDRDYEQYF TGTGCCAGCAGCGGAGGGCCTTGGGACAGGGACTACGAGCAGTACTTC
TRBD1 TRBJ2-7 TRBV5-1 few CASRLGQGLYEQYF TGCGCCAGCAGACTGGGACAGGGGTTATACGAGCAGTACTTC
TRBD2 TRBJ2-1 TRBV27 - CASSWGPSGRALYEQFF TGTGCCAGCAGTTGGGGCCCTAGCGGGAGGGCCTTGTATGAGCAGTTCTTC
TRBD2 TRBJ2-5 TRBV6-5 - CASSSGLAVLETQYF TGTGCCAGCAGTTCGGGACTAGCGGTCCTGGAGACCCAGTACTTC
TRBD2 TRBJ2-3 TRBV11-2 - CASSEFPRGRADTQYF TGTGCCAGCAGCGAATTTCCTCGGGGGAGGGCAGATACGCAGTATTTT
TRBD1 TRBJ1-2 TRBV5-4 - CASSPRDRVPSNYGYTF TGTGCCAGCAGCCCCAGGGACAGGGTGCCCTCTAACTATGGCTACACCTTC
TRBD1 TRBJ2-7 TRBV4-1 - CASSQNGQGPTYEQYF TGCGCCAGCAGCCAAAACGGACAGGGACCTACCTACGAGCAGTACTTC
TRBD1 TRBJ2-2 TRBV5-1 - CASFTGTGGTGELFF TGCGCCAGCTTCACCGGGACAGGGGGCACCGGGGAGCTGTTTTTT
TRBD1 TRBJ2-7 TRBV11-2 - CASSPGGGEGYEQYF TGTGCCAGCAGCCCAGGGGGTGGGGAAGGCTACGAGCAGTACTTC
- TRBJ2-5 TRBV27 few CASSSPPLETQYF TGTGCCAGCAGCTCCCCCCCGTTAGAGACCCAGTACTTC
- TRBJ2-3 TRBV19 - CASSIGQPSTDTQYF TGTGCCAGTAGTATCGGACAGCCTAGCACAGATACGCAGTATTTT
- TRBJ2-2 TRBV6-5 - CASSRGYTGELFF TGTGCCAGCAGTCGGGGTTACACCGGGGAGCTGTTTTTT
TRBD1 TRBJ1-5 TRBV27 - CASSPGQGNQPQHF TGTGCCAGCAGTCCCGGACAGGGTAATCAGCCCCAGCATTTT
TRBD2 TRBJ2-1 TRBV27 - CASSLAGVLGQFF TGTGCCAGCAGCCTAGCGGGCGTGTTAGGGCAGTTCTTC
- TRBJ1-2 TRBV5-1 once CASSLGPRYGYTF TGCGCCAGCAGCTTGGGTCCGCGCTATGGCTACACCTTC
TRBD2 TRBJ2-1 TRBV28 - CASTLRGLAGFQFF TGTGCCAGCACCTTACGGGGACTAGCGGGGTTCCAGTTCTTC
TRBD2 TRBJ2-7 TRBV9 - CASSVSSGISYEQYF TGTGCCAGCAGCGTATCTAGCGGGATATCCTACGAGCAGTACTTC
- TRBJ2-3 TRBV10-1 - CASSGCGRGCGDTQYF TGCGCCAGCAGTGGTTGTGGGAGGGGGTGTGGAGATACGCAGTATTTT
- TRBJ1-2 TRBV2 - CASSEVIPAFYGYTF TGTGCCAGCAGTGAAGTGATCCCAGCGTTTTATGGCTACACCTTC